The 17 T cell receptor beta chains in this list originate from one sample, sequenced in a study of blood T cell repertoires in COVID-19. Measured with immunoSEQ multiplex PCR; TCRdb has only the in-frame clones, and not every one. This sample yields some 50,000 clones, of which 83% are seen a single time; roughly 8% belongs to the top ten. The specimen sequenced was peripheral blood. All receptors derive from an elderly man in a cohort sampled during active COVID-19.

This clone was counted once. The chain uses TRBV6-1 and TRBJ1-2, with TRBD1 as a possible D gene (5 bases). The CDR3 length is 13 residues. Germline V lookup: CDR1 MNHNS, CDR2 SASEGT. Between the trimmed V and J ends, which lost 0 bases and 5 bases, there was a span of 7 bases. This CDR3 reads CASSEAAGYGYTF. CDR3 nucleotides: TGTGCCAGCAGTGAAGCGGCAGGGTATGGCTACACCTTC.

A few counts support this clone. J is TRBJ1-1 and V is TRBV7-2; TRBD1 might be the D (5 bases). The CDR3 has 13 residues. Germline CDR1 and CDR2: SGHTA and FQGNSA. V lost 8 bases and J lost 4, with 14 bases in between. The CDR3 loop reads CASGGGIGTEAFF. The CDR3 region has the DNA TGTGCCAGCGGGGGGGGGATAGGCACTGAAGCTTTCTTT.

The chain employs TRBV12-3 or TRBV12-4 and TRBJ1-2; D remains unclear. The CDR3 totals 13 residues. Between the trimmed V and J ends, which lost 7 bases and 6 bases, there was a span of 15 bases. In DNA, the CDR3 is TGTGCCAGCATGGTGACGGGATCGAATGGCTACACCTTC. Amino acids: CASMVTGSNGYTF.

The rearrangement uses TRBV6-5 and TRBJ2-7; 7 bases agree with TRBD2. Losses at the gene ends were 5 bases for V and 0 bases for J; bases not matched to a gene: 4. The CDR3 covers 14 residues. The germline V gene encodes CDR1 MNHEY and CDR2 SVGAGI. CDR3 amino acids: CASSRSGSSYEQYF. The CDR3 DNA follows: TGTGCCAGCAGTCGTAGCGGGTCCTCCTACGAGCAGTACTTC.

DNA for the CDR3: TGTGCCAGCAGCTTCAAGGGGGCAAGGGTGAATGAGCAGTTCTTC. Translated, it gives CASSFKGARVNEQFF. This chain connects TRBV7-9 to TRBJ2-1, with TRBD1 identical over 7 bases. Germline-derived CDR1 and CDR2 are SEHNR and FQNEAQ (reference sequence). The CDR3 consists of 15 residues. V gave up 3 bases and J gave up 7 bases; unmatched junction bases: 9.

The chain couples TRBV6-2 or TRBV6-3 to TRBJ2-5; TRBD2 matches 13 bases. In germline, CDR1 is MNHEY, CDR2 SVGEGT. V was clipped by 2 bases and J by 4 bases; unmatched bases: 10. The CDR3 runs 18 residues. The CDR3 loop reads CASSYPTSGGAPLETQYF. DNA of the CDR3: TGTGCCAGCAGTTACCCCACTAGCGGGGGGGCCCCCCTAGAGACCCAGTACTTC.

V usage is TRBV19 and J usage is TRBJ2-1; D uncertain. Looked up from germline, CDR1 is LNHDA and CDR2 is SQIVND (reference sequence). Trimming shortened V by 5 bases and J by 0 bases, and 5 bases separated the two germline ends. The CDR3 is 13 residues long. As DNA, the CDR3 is TGTGCCAGTAGTTATAGCTCCTACAATGAGCAGTTCTTC. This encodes CASSYSSYNEQFF.

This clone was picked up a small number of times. CDR3 coding DNA: TGTGCCAGCAGAGGACAGATGAACACTGAAGCTTTCTTT. Translated: CASRGQMNTEAFF. V usage is TRBV5-8 and J usage is TRBJ1-1; D perhaps matches TRBD1 (6 bases). The V end lost 5 bases, the J end lost 0 bases, and 8 bases lay between the germline ends. The CDR3 spans 13 residues. The germline gives CDR1 SGHTS, CDR2 YDEGEE.

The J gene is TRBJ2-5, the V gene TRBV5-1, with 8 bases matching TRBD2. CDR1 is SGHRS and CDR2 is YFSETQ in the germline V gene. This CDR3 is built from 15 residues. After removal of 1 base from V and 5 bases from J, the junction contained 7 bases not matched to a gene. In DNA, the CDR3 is TGCGCCAGCAGCTTGAGGCGGGAGCGGGGGGAGACCCAGTACTTC. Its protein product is CASSLRRERGETQYF.

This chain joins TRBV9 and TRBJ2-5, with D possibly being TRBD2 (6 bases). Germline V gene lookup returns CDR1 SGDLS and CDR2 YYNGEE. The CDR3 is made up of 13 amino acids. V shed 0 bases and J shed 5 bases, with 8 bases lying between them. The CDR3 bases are TGTGCCAGCAGCGTAGGACTAGTGGAGACCCAGTACTTC. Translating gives CASSVGLVETQYF.

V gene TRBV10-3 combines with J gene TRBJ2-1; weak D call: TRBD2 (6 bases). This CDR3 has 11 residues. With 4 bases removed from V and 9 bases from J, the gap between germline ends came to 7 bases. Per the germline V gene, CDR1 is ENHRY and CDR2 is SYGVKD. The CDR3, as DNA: TGTGCCATCAGTGCGGGGGTTGAGCAGTTCTTC. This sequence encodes CAISAGVEQFF.

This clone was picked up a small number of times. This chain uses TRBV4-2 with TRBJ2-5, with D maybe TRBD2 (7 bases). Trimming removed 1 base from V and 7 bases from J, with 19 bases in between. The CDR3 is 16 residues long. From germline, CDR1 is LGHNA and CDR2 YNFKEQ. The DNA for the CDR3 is TGTGCCAGCAGCCAAGGCGTGGGCCGGGGGGCTGGGACCCAGTACTTC. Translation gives CASSQGVGRGAGTQYF.

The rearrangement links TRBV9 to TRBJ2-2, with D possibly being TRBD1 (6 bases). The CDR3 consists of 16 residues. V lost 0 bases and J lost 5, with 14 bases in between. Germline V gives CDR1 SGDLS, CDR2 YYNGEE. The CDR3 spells CASSVATGMRTGELFF. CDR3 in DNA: TGTGCCAGCAGCGTAGCCACAGGGATGAGGACCGGGGAGCTGTTTTTT.

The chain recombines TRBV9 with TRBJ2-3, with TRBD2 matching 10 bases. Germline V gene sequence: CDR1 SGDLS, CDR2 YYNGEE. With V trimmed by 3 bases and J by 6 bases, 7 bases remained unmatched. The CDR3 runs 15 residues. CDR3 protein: CASSASSGGGDTQYF. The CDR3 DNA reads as TGTGCCAGCAGCGCCTCTAGCGGGGGCGGGGATACGCAGTATTTT.

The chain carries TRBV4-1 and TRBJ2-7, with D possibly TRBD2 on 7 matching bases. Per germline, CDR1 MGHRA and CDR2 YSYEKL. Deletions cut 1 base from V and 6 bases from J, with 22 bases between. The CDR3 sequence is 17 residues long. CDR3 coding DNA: TGCGCCAGCAGCCAAGGGGGGGGCGTTCGGGAGCGAGGCGAGCAGTACTTC. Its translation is CASSQGGGVRERGEQYF.

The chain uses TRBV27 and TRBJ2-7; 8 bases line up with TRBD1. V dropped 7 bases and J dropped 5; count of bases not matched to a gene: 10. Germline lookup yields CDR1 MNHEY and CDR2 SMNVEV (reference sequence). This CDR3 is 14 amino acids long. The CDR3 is CASTLTGVMNEQYF. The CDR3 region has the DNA TGTGCCAGCACCCTGACAGGGGTGATGAACGAGCAGTACTTC.

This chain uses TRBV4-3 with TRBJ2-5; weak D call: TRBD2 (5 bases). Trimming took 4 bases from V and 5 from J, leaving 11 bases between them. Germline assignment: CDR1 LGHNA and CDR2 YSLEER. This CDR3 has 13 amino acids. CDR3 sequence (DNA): TGCGCCAGCAGCCGGGAGTGGTTGGAGACCCAGTACTTC. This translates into CASSREWLETQYF.